These 30 T cell receptor beta chains were all obtained from the same sample, sequenced in a study of T cell changes during pregnancy in multiple sclerosis. Generated by immunoSEQ multiplex PCR, the TCRdb table keeps only in-frame clones and is missing some. The data contain tens of thousands of clones, over 75% of them seen just once; the ten biggest clones take up 0.29%. Specimen: CD4+ T cells from peripheral blood mononuclear cells, collected in the third trimester of pregnancy. Receptors originate from a female donor in good health, enrolled as a control in a pregnancy study.

The chain links TRBV6-5 to TRBJ2-3; tentatively, D is TRBD2 (6 bases). The CDR3 totals 14 residues. Trimming removed 5 bases from V and 5 bases from J, with 14 bases in between. Per germline, CDR1 MNHEY and CDR2 SVGAGI. The CDR3 loop reads CASSRGTLVDTQYF. CDR3 sequence (DNA): TGTGCCAGCAGTCGCGGGACTCTGGTAGATACGCAGTATTTT.

In DNA, the CDR3 is TGTGCCAGCAGCTCTCCGACAGAAGGAGAAAAACTGTTTTTT. Its translation is CASSSPTEGEKLFF. The gene calls are TRBV5-4 and TRBJ1-4, with D perhaps matching TRBD1 (5 bases). The CDR3 loop spans 14 amino acids. Germline V gives CDR1 SGHNT, CDR2 YYREEE (reference sequence). Trimming stripped 3 bases from V and 8 bases from J, with 14 bases between.

The V call is TRBV2, the J call TRBJ2-3; tentatively, D is TRBD2 (5 bases). Trimming pared 3 bases from V and 4 bases from J, leaving 14 bases between. The CDR3 spans 15 residues. The germline V gene has CDR1 SNHLY and CDR2 FYNNEI. For the CDR3, the DNA is TGTGCCAGCAGTGAGCTAGTTTATAGCGCAGATACGCAGTATTTT. Translating gives CASSELVYSADTQYF. Full variable domain (outside the CDR3, taken from reference TRBV2 and TRBJ2-3): EPEVTQTPSHQVTQMGQEVILRCVPISNHLYFYWYRQILGQKVEFLVSFYNNEISEKSEIFDDQFSVERPDGSNFTLKIRSTKLEDSAMYFCASSELVYSADTQYFGPGTRLTVL.

The chain carries TRBV18 and TRBJ2-7; a weak D match, TRBD2 (6 bases). With 4 bases removed from V and 3 bases from J, the gap between germline ends came to 13 bases. Germline CDR1 KGHSH, CDR2 LQKENI. The CDR3 sequence is 14 residues long. The CDR3 loop is CASSRREPIYEQYF. The CDR3 DNA reads as TGTGCCAGCTCACGGAGGGAGCCCATCTACGAGCAGTACTTC.

The V and J genes are TRBV6-5 and TRBJ1-2; D is unclear. Deletions cut 2 bases from V and 8 bases from J, with 9 bases between. The CDR3 is made up of 12 amino acids. The germline gives CDR1 MNHEY, CDR2 SVGAGI. The CDR3 loop is CASSYDRRGYTF. The CDR3 DNA reads as TGTGCCAGCAGTTACGATCGGCGGGGCTACACCTTC.

The chain combines TRBV9 with TRBJ1-1, with D possibly being TRBD1 (5 bases). With 4 bases removed from V and 5 bases from J, the gap between germline ends came to 18 bases. This CDR3 is built from 15 residues. The germline V gene encodes CDR1 SGDLS and CDR2 YYNGEE. The CDR3 is CASSPGGGMATEAFF. The CDR3 coding sequence is TGTGCCAGCAGCCCGGGGGGGGGAATGGCGACTGAAGCTTTCTTT. The full variable domain, completed using reference TRBV9 and TRBJ1-1, is DSGVTQTPKHLITATGQRVTLRCSPRSGDLSVYWYQQSLDQGLQFLIQYYNGEERAKGNILERFSAQQFPDLHSELNLSSLELGDSALYFCASSPGGGMATEAFFGQGTRLTVV.

The J gene is TRBJ1-1, the V gene TRBV5-5; 7 bases fit TRBD1. Germline-derived CDR1 and CDR2 are SGHKS and YYEKEE (reference sequence). The CDR3 loop spans 13 amino acids. V trimming: 4 bases; J trimming: 5 bases; junction bases outside the gene matches: 5. CDR3 DNA: TGTGCCAGCAGCGCCGGGACAGCTACTGAAGCTTTCTTT. Translation gives CASSAGTATEAFF.

This sequence joins TRBV5-6 and TRBJ2-7, with 8 positions matching TRBD1. CDR1 SGHDT and CDR2 YYEEEE come from the germline V gene. V shed 3 bases, J shed 1 base, and the junction held 3 bases outside the gene matches. The CDR3 is made up of 14 amino acids. CDR3 bases: TGTGCCAGCAGCTGGACAGGGCCATCCTACGAGCAGTACTTC. As protein: CASSWTGPSYEQYF.

The rearrangement joins TRBV9 to TRBJ1-1; TRBD1 is a possible D gene (5 bases). The V end lost 0 bases, the J end lost 6 bases, and 9 bases lay between the germline ends. Germline V CDR1 and CDR2: SGDLS, YYNGEE. This CDR3 is built from 13 residues. For the CDR3, the DNA is TGTGCCAGCAGCGTAGATCGGGGGGCTGAAGCTTTCTTT. Its translation: CASSVDRGAEAFF.

J is TRBJ1-2 and V is TRBV7-2, with 8 bases that match TRBD1. Germline CDR1 and CDR2: SGHTA and FQGNSA. The CDR3 loop spans 14 amino acids. The junction had 6 bases not matched to a gene; V was cut back by 5 bases and J by 4 bases. The CDR3 nucleotides are TGTGCCAGCAGCCGGGACAGGCCGACCTATGGCTACACCTTC. The encoded protein is CASSRDRPTYGYTF. The full variable domain, in which reference TRBV7-2 and TRBJ1-2 provide the parts outside the CDR3, is GAGVSQSPSNKVTEKGKDVELRCDPISGHTALYWYRQSLGQGLEFLIYFQGNSAPDKSGLPSDRFSAERTGGSVSTLTIQRTQQEDSAVYLCASSRDRPTYGYTFGSGTRLTVV.

J is TRBJ1-3 and V is TRBV10-3, with 7 positions matching TRBD1. V shed 6 bases, J shed 0 bases, and the junction held 11 bases outside the gene matches. Germline V gene data show CDR1 as ENHRY and CDR2 as SYGVKD. This CDR3 comprises 17 residues. The CDR3 DNA reads TGTGCCATCAGCTGGGCGGGGGGACAGAACTCTGGAAACACCATATATTTT. Translation gives CAISWAGGQNSGNTIYF.

The V gene is TRBV11-2, the J gene TRBJ2-7; 7 bases align to TRBD1. The CDR3 is 15 amino acids. From germline, CDR1 is SGHAT and CDR2 FQNNGV. The junction had 15 bases not matched to a gene; V was cut back by 8 bases and J by 5 bases. DNA of the CDR3: TGTGCCAGCGTATCTCTGATGACAGGGAAGGACGAGCAGTACTTC. The encoded protein is CASVSLMTGKDEQYF.

This chain's CDR3 is CASSLNAGVTEAFF. The CDR3 nucleotides read TGTGCCAGCAGCTTAAATGCCGGAGTCACTGAAGCTTTCTTT. The chain recombines TRBV7-2 with TRBJ1-1; D call uncertain. The CDR3 is made up of 14 amino acids. Deletions cut 2 bases from V and 4 bases from J, with 11 bases between. CDR1 and CDR2 (germline): SGHTA, FQGNSA.

CDR3 sequence: CASSPSPGEGVLGELFF. In DNA form, the CDR3 reads TGTGCCAGCAGCCCCTCGCCGGGGGAGGGGGTTTTGGGGGAGCTGTTTTTT. The rearrangement joins TRBV9 to TRBJ2-2, with a possible D match to TRBD2 (7 bases). Trimming shortened V by 4 bases and J by 8 bases, and 24 bases separated the two germline ends. The CDR3 spans 17 residues. Germline loops: CDR1 SGDLS, CDR2 YYNGEE.

In its sample, this clone was seen once. The V call is TRBV11-3, the J call TRBJ2-3; 13 bases match TRBD2. The germline V gene encodes CDR1 SGHNT and CDR2 YENEEA. V lost 4 bases, J lost 2 bases, and 6 bases stayed unmatched. CDR3 size: 17 residues. This chain's CDR3 is CASSSGTSGASTDTQYF. The CDR3 nucleotides read TGTGCCAGCAGCTCGGGGACTAGCGGGGCTTCCACAGATACGCAGTATTTT.

The chain carries TRBV19 and TRBJ1-1; D is unclear. Between the trimmed V and J ends, which lost 7 bases and 3 bases, there was a span of 12 bases. The CDR3 is made up of 13 amino acids. CDR1 and CDR2 (germline): LNHDA, SQIVND (reference sequence). CDR3 coding DNA: TGTGCCAGTACTAGGATCCGGGACACTGAAGCTTTCTTT. It codes for CASTRIRDTEAFF.

The chain has TRBV28 and TRBJ2-3; D is uncertain. Germline lookup yields CDR1 MDHEN and CDR2 SYDVKM. The V and J ends lost 5 bases and 5 bases respectively, with 8 bases between them. The CDR3 has 12 amino acids. DNA of the CDR3: TGTGCCAGCAGTAGCGCTCAAGATACGCAGTATTTT. Encoded protein: CASSSAQDTQYF.

The V gene is TRBV19, the J gene TRBJ1-2; TRBD1 agrees at 11 bases. V lost 5 bases and J lost 8; bases outside the gene matches: 13. This CDR3 has 16 amino acids. The germline gives CDR1 LNHDA, CDR2 SQIVND (reference sequence). The CDR3 loop reads CASSLHKDRGLGGYTF. The DNA for the CDR3 is TGTGCCAGTAGTTTACACAAGGACAGGGGGCTTGGCGGCTACACCTTC.

The rearrangement joins TRBV7-8 to TRBJ2-7; no reliable D call. CDR1 is SGHVS and CDR2 is FQNEAQ in the germline V gene. CDR3 length: 13 residues. The V end was cut by 3 bases, the J end by 5 bases, with 11 bases between. The CDR3: CASSFRVSNEQYF. Here the CDR3 DNA reads TGTGCCAGCAGCTTCCGGGTTAGCAACGAGCAGTACTTC.

The gene calls are TRBV2 and TRBJ1-4, with D perhaps matching TRBD1 (5 bases). The CDR3 has 15 amino acids. V lost 11 bases and J 0 bases, leaving 16 bases between the germline ends. Germline CDR1 SNHLY, CDR2 FYNNEI. CDR3 sequence (DNA): TGTGCCGGGGGGGGACGGACTGCAACTAATGAAAAACTGTTTTTT. Encoded protein: CAGGGRTATNEKLFF.

The chain carries TRBV18 and TRBJ2-1; 8 nucleotides align to TRBD1. Germline V gene sequence: CDR1 KGHSH, CDR2 LQKENI. With V trimmed by 5 bases and J by 3 bases, 9 bases remained unmatched. The length of the CDR3 is 16 residues. CDR3 sequence (DNA): TGTGCCAGCTCAAGCGATACCGGGACAGGCTACAATGAGCAGTTCTTC. It is translated as CASSSDTGTGYNEQFF.

V gene TRBV5-1 combines with J gene TRBJ1-1, with D possibly being TRBD1 (5 bases). The CDR3 is 15 residues long. The germline V gene has CDR1 SGHRS and CDR2 YFSETQ. V lost 1 base, J lost 2 bases, and 12 bases lay in between. The CDR3 region is CASSLIGAPNTEAFF. CDR3 nucleotide sequence: TGCGCCAGCAGCTTGATTGGGGCACCCAACACTGAAGCTTTCTTT.

This clone was picked up one time. The rearrangement uses TRBV6-1 and TRBJ1-1; no clear D gene. The V end lost 2 bases, the J end lost 3 bases, and 10 bases lay between the germline ends. Germline CDR1 is MNHNS and CDR2 is SASEGT. The CDR3 sequence is 14 residues long. CDR3: CASSEQTRDTEAFF. The CDR3 coding sequence is TGTGCCAGCAGTGAACAGACGAGGGACACTGAAGCTTTCTTT.

The chain links TRBV18 to TRBJ2-1; D is unclear. V lost 0 bases, J lost 8 bases, and 20 bases lay in between. This CDR3 is 17 amino acids long. CDR1 and CDR2 (germline): KGHSH, LQKENI. CDR3 residues: CASSPPNYRRGVDEQFF. CDR3 coding DNA: TGTGCCAGCTCACCACCGAACTACCGTCGCGGCGTCGATGAGCAGTTCTTC.

This rearrangement joins TRBV19 to TRBJ2-3, with 9 bases identical to TRBD2. CDR3 size: 17 residues. The germline CDR1 and CDR2 sequences are LNHDA and SQIVND (reference sequence). V was clipped by 1 base and J by 2 bases; unmatched bases: 7. In nucleotides, the CDR3 is TGTGCCAGTAGTATAGGGTCCAGCGGGGGGCTCACAGATACGCAGTATTTT. This sequence encodes CASSIGSSGGLTDTQYF.

The V gene is TRBV5-8, the J gene TRBJ1-1; D may be TRBD1 (5 bases). Trimming took off 2 bases at V and 8 bases at J, with 16 bases between the two ends. The CDR3 has 14 amino acids. Germline assignment: CDR1 SGHTS and CDR2 YDEGEE. The CDR3 DNA reads as TGTGCCAGCAGCTTCAGTCAGGGCACGAAAGAAGCTTTCTTT. Protein product: CASSFSQGTKEAFF.

The genes are TRBV9 and TRBJ2-1; 10 bases align to TRBD2. V dropped 3 bases and J dropped 8; count of bases not matched to a gene: 8. The CDR3 runs 15 residues. Per the germline V gene, CDR1 is SGDLS and CDR2 is YYNGEE. The CDR3 is CASSALGTSVDEQFF. The DNA of the CDR3 is TGTGCCAGCAGCGCCCTTGGGACTAGCGTCGATGAGCAGTTCTTC.

The chain joins TRBV7-2 to TRBJ2-7; 9 bases are a match to TRBD1. This CDR3 has 14 residues. The junction had 2 bases not matched to a gene; V was cut back by 5 bases and J by 0 bases. Germline-derived CDR1 and CDR2 are SGHTA and FQGNSA. The CDR3 DNA reads TGTGCCAGCAGCCTGGACAGGGGCTCCTACGAGCAGTACTTC. Protein sequence: CASSLDRGSYEQYF.

This clone occurred once. The V gene is TRBV11-3, the J gene TRBJ2-5, with 8 nucleotides matching TRBD1. CDR1 is SGHNT, CDR2 YENEEA, per germline. V gave up 5 bases and J gave up 2 bases; unmatched junction bases: 7. The CDR3 has 15 amino acids. Here the CDR3 DNA reads TGTGCCAGCAGCGCCTTGACAGGGGATCAAGAGACCCAGTACTTC. It is translated as CASSALTGDQETQYF.

This sequence joins TRBV18 and TRBJ2-1, with D maybe TRBD1 (5 bases). Trimming shortened V by 5 bases and J by 1 base, and 9 bases separated the two germline ends. This CDR3 has 14 amino acids. Germline V gene lookup returns CDR1 KGHSH and CDR2 LQKENI. DNA for the CDR3: TGTGCCAGCTCAATGCAGGGATCCTACAATGAGCAGTTCTTC. Translation: CASSMQGSYNEQFF.